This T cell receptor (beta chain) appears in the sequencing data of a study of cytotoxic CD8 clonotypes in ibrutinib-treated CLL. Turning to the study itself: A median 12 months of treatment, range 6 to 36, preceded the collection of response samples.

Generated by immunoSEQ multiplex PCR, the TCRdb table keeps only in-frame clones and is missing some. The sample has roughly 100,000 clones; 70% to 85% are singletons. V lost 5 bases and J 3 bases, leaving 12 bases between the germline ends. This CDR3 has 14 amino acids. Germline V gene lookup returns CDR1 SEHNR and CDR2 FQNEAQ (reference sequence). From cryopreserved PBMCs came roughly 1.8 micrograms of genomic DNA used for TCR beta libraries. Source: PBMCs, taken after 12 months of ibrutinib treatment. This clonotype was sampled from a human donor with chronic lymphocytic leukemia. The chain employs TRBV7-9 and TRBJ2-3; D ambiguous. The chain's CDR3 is CASSALGGTDTQYF. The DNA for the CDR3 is TGTGCCAGCAGCGCCCTAGGCGGAACAGATACGCAGTATTTT.